This passage covers 26 T cell receptor beta chains from one sample sequenced in a study of neurological immune-mediated disorders. TCRdb analysed the 5' RACE reads with MiXCR anew, one entry per CDR3 protein. This sample yields roughly 38,000 distinct CDR3 sequences, of which about 7% are seen a single time; 4.4% belongs to the top ten. The source material was PBMCs. Receptors originate from a middle-aged woman in good health.

J is TRBJ2-2 and V is TRBV20-1, with 12 bases aligning to TRBD2. The ends lost 0 bases at V and 5 bases at J; junction bases unmatched: 7. Germline CDR1 reads DFQATT; CDR2 reads SNEGSKA (reference sequence). The CDR3 covers 17 residues. The CDR3 region is CSARDLVLAGGTGELFF. CDR3 in DNA: TGCAGTGCTAGAGATCTCGTACTAGCGGGAGGAACCGGGGAGCTGTTTTTT.

This clonotype was detected ten times or more. The chain joins TRBV5-1 to TRBJ2-2, with D tentatively TRBD1 (6 bases). The V gene lost 4 bases and the J gene lost 10 bases, with 14 bases spanning the gap. This CDR3 has 13 residues. Germline lookup yields CDR1 SGHRS and CDR2 YFSETQ. CDR3 in DNA: TGCGCCAGCAGCACCGACAGGACTCCGGAGCTGTTTTTT. This encodes CASSTDRTPELFF.

This clonotype was seen repeatedly, ten times or more. The chain has TRBV12-3 or TRBV12-4 and TRBJ2-3; 7 nucleotides align to TRBD1. This CDR3 contains 17 residues. V lost 4 bases, J lost 4 bases, and 14 bases stayed unmatched. DNA of the CDR3: TGTGCCAGCAGTTCCTATCGACAGGGCGTTGGATCAGATACGCAGTATTTT. Residues: CASSSYRQGVGSDTQYF.

This clonotype came up many times. V gene TRBV24-1 combines with J gene TRBJ2-5; 9 nucleotides align to TRBD2. The CDR3 consists of 15 residues. The J segment lost 5 bases and the V segment lost 3 bases, leaving 6 bases of the junction unmatched. Germline V CDR1 and CDR2: KGHDR, SFDVKD. The CDR3 reads CATSDPSGTLETQYF. The CDR3 DNA is TGTGCCACCAGTGATCCTAGCGGGACTCTTGAGACCCAGTACTTC.

This clonotype was recorded at least ten times. The chain employs TRBV2 and TRBJ2-2, with TRBD1 identical over 7 bases. Germline V gene lookup returns CDR1 SNHLY and CDR2 FYNNEI. The CDR3 runs to 15 residues. With 3 bases clipped from V and 6 bases from J, the junction kept 7 bases outside the gene matches. The CDR3 DNA is TGTGCCAGCAGTGATGACAGGGAGTTTCCCGGGGAGCTGTTTTTT. This codes for CASSDDREFPGELFF.

This clonotype was observed many times. The rearrangement links TRBV7-9 to TRBJ2-7; unclear D gene. The V end was cut by 0 bases, the J end by 3 bases, with 3 bases between. The CDR3 contains 12 residues. Germline V gene data show CDR1 as SEHNR and CDR2 as FQNEAQ (reference sequence). CDR3 sequence: CASSLANYEQYF. The DNA for the CDR3 is TGTGCCAGCAGCTTAGCTAACTACGAGCAGTACTTC.

This clonotype was seen many times. The chain couples TRBV27 to TRBJ2-1; TRBD2 matches at 8 bases. Germline values: CDR1 MNHEY, CDR2 SMNVEV (reference sequence). This CDR3 contains 16 residues. V was pared by 3 bases and J by 7 bases, with 11 bases of the junction left unmatched. The CDR3 region is CASSLMGGGMLNEQFF. The CDR3, as DNA: TGTGCCAGCAGTTTGATGGGCGGGGGGATGTTGAATGAGCAGTTCTTC.

In its sample, this clonotype was seen many times. The chain is built from TRBV11-2 and TRBJ1-6; TRBD1 is a possible D gene (6 bases). Germline lookup yields CDR1 SGHAT and CDR2 FQNNGV. The CDR3 sequence is 16 residues long. V dropped 1 base and J dropped 5 bases, with 12 bases sitting between them. This CDR3 reads CASSLVWGAHNSPLHF. The CDR3 nucleotides are TGTGCCAGCAGCTTAGTATGGGGGGCGCATAATTCACCCCTCCACTTT.

This clonotype was counted many times. The chain uses TRBV11-2 and TRBJ2-3, with 7 bases aligning to TRBD1. J gave up 1 base and V 5 bases, and 3 bases lay outside the gene matches. The germline CDR1 and CDR2 sequences are SGHAT and FQNNGV. CDR3 length: 14 residues. In DNA form, the CDR3 reads TGTGCCAGCAGCCCGGGACAGCGCACAGATACGCAGTATTTT. Translated: CASSPGQRTDTQYF.

The sample holds many counts of this clonotype. The chain combines TRBV18 with TRBJ2-5; D uncertain. V was trimmed by 5 bases and J by 4 bases, leaving 11 bases between them. The germline V gene encodes CDR1 KGHSH and CDR2 LQKENI. The CDR3 totals 13 residues. CDR3: CASSSGRRETQYF. Here the CDR3 DNA reads TGTGCCAGCTCATCCGGGCGCAGAGAGACCCAGTACTTC. The variable domain in full, with the rest retrieved from reference TRBV18 and TRBJ2-5, is NAGVMQNPRHLVRRRGQEARLRCSPMKGHSHVYWYRQLPEEGLKFMVYLQKENIIDESGMPKERFSAEFPKEGPSILRIQQVVRGDSAAYFCASSSGRRETQYFGPGTRLLVL.

Only a few counts were recorded for this clonotype. The chain has TRBV4-1 and TRBJ1-5; no firm D call. Trimming took off 1 base at V and 6 bases at J, with 10 bases between the two ends. The CDR3 runs 14 residues. Germline loops: CDR1 MGHRA, CDR2 YSYEKL. CDR3 DNA: TGCGCCAGCAGCCAAGTCGGTATGGGTCAGCCCCAGCATTTT. This codes for CASSQVGMGQPQHF.

This clonotype was observed at least ten times. This chain connects TRBV5-5 to TRBJ2-7, with a tentative D call TRBD1 (6 bases). Between the trimmed V and J ends, which lost 4 bases and 2 bases, there was a span of 13 bases. Looked up from germline, CDR1 is SGHKS and CDR2 is YYEKEE (reference sequence). This CDR3 spans 14 amino acids. The CDR3 protein is CASSRGRDTYEQYV. Here the CDR3 DNA reads TGTGCCAGCAGCAGAGGCCGGGACACCTACGAGCAGTACGTC.

This clonotype was observed many times. The chain carries TRBV11-2 and TRBJ2-3, with unresolved D. The CDR3 runs to 13 residues. Germline V lookup: CDR1 SGHAT, CDR2 FQNNGV. V was trimmed by 0 bases and J by 5 bases, leaving 6 bases between them. The CDR3 DNA reads TGTGCCAGCAGCTTAGATCGCGAAGATACGCAGTATTTT. This encodes CASSLDREDTQYF.

This clonotype was observed many times. The rearrangement links TRBV4-2 to TRBJ1-4; 7 nucleotides align to TRBD1. CDR3 size: 17 residues. The V and J ends lost 2 bases and 8 bases, in that order; junction bases with no gene match: 14. In germline, CDR1 is LGHNA, CDR2 YNFKEQ. CDR3 DNA sequence: TGTGCCAGCAGCCAAACCTTGACGACAGGGAGTGACGAAAAACTGTTTTTT. This codes for CASSQTLTTGSDEKLFF.

This clonotype was seen many times. The V gene is TRBV20-1, the J gene TRBJ2-4, with D possibly being TRBD1 (6 bases). Trimming removed 3 bases from V and 15 bases from J, with 12 bases in between. CDR1 and CDR2 (germline): DFQATT, SNEGSKA (reference sequence). The CDR3 is 10 residues long. CDR3 amino acids: CSASKQGPYF. The DNA of the CDR3 is TGCAGTGCTAGTAAGCAGGGGCCGTACTTC.

This clonotype was seen a few times. A read error may produce the germline difference seen at one junction end. This rearrangement joins TRBV6-4 to TRBJ1-1, with 9 bases that match TRBD1. In germline, CDR1 is MRHNA, CDR2 SNTAGT. The CDR3 contains 14 residues. CDR3 protein: CASSDSDRGTEALF. DNA for the CDR3: TGTGCCAGCAGTGACTCTGACAGGGGGACTGAAGCTTTATTT.

This clonotype was counted ten times or more. The chain uses TRBV7-2 and TRBJ2-7, with 12 nucleotides matching TRBD2. V shed 2 bases and J 3 bases; nucleotides not matched to a gene: 5. This CDR3 contains 16 residues. Germline loops: CDR1 SGHTA, CDR2 FQGNSA. The CDR3 is CASSLRGLAGGYEQYV. DNA of the CDR3: TGTGCCAGCAGCTTAAGGGGACTAGCGGGTGGCTACGAGCAGTACGTC.

This clonotype showed up many times. The chain combines TRBV5-1 with TRBJ2-1; 9 bases fit TRBD2. There are 16 residues in the CDR3. Trimming removed 0 bases from V and 1 base from J; junction bases left unmatched: 2. Germline assignment: CDR1 SGHRS and CDR2 YFSETQ. The CDR3: CASSLDLAGSYNEQFF. CDR3 bases: TGCGCCAGCAGCTTGGACCTAGCGGGGTCCTACAATGAGCAGTTCTTC.

This chain uses TRBV5-1 with TRBJ1-2; the D is unclear. Germline CDR1 is SGHRS and CDR2 is YFSETQ. With 0 bases removed from V and 7 bases from J, the gap between germline ends came to 13 bases. The CDR3 runs to 14 residues. The CDR3 region has the DNA TGCGCCAGCAGCTTGGCTGCAGTGTCCCCTGGCTACACCTTC. It translates to CASSLAAVSPGYTF.

The chain's CDR3 is CASSLNRVEGYTF. Here the CDR3 DNA reads TGTGCCAGCAGCTTAAATAGGGTTGAAGGCTACACCTTC. This sequence joins TRBV5-5 and TRBJ1-2, with D uncertain. In germline, CDR1 is SGHKS, CDR2 YYEKEE (reference sequence). CDR3 size: 13 residues. Trimming removed 2 bases at V and 8 bases at J, with 13 bases between.

This clonotype was seen ten or more times. The chain uses TRBV5-1 and TRBJ2-5; 8 positions match TRBD2. The CDR3 loop spans 16 amino acids. V was clipped by 0 bases and J by 1 base; unmatched bases: 5. Germline assignment: CDR1 SGHRS and CDR2 YFSETQ. In DNA, the CDR3 is TGCGCCAGCAGCTTGGGGACGGGGGGGAGCCAAGAGACCCAGTACTTC. It specifies CASSLGTGGSQETQYF.

This clonotype was detected many times. The chain recombines TRBV25-1 with TRBJ2-3; D is unresolved. This CDR3 is built from 14 residues. Germline V gives CDR1 MGHDK, CDR2 SYGVNS. Between the trimmed V and J ends, which lost 3 bases and 1 base, there was a span of 8 bases. Here the CDR3 reads CASSDVRRTDTQYF. CDR3 coding DNA: TGTGCCAGCAGTGATGTCAGGCGCACAGATACGCAGTATTTT.

This clonotype came up many times. V gene TRBV10-3 combines with J gene TRBJ2-1; perhaps TRBD2 as D (5 bases). The CDR3 is made up of 14 amino acids. V was cut by 7 bases and J by 6 bases, with 16 bases left in between. Germline V gene lookup returns CDR1 ENHRY and CDR2 SYGVKD. The CDR3 region has the DNA TGTGCCATCAATAACCTAGGACTGATCAATGAGCAGTTCTTC. Protein: CAINNLGLINEQFF.

This clonotype was found many times. V usage is TRBV5-1 and J usage is TRBJ1-1; a possible D gene is TRBD1 (5 bases). Trimming removed 4 bases from V and 1 base from J, with 11 bases in between. Germline CDR1 is SGHRS and CDR2 is YFSETQ. This CDR3 spans 14 amino acids. The CDR3 DNA sequence: TGCGCCAGCAGCCGCTCCGGGGCGAACACTGAAGCTTTCTTT. It codes for CASSRSGANTEAFF.

This clonotype was counted ten times or more. The V call is TRBV5-1, the J call TRBJ2-5; TRBD1 agrees at 10 bases. Germline V CDR1 and CDR2: SGHRS, YFSETQ. The CDR3 extends over 15 amino acids. Trimming cost V 4 bases and J 5 bases; bases outside gene matches: 8. The CDR3 DNA reads as TGCGCCAGCAGCGTTGGGACAGGGGAAAGGGAGACCCAGTACTTC. Translated, it gives CASSVGTGERETQYF. Drawing the rest from reference TRBV5-1 and TRBJ2-5, the complete variable domain is KAGVTQTPRYLIKTRGQQVTLSCSPISGHRSVSWYQQTPGQGLQFLFEYFSETQRNKGNFPGRFSGRQFSNSRSEMNVSTLELGDSALYLCASSVGTGERETQYFGPGTRLLVL.

This chain uses TRBV25-1 with TRBJ2-7, with D perhaps matching TRBD2 (5 bases). Germline V CDR1 and CDR2: MGHDK, SYGVNS. CDR3 size: 13 residues. Trimming removed 5 bases from V and 3 bases from J, with 11 bases in between. This chain's CDR3 is CASSFGEGYEQYV. The CDR3 DNA reads as TGTGCCAGCAGTTTCGGAGAGGGCTACGAGCAGTACGTC.